A selection of T cell receptor beta chains follows, all from one sample in a study of regulatory T cells in long-lasting Graves disease. TCRdb used MiXCR to reprocess the multiplex PCR reads, holding one entry per CDR3 protein. The sample records approximately 540,000 distinct CDR3 sequences, around 12% being singletons. These same records also appear under a second study, on T cells in Graves' hyperthyroidism and ophthalmopathy.

Sample: peripheral blood mononuclear cells (PBMCs), taken at new diagnosis, from a patient treated with antithyroid drugs. These receptor sequences come from a woman between 25 and 40 years old with Graves disease. CDR3s include the opening cysteine and the closing phenylalanine or tryptophan. A D gene is named only where the DNA matches it firmly. Size tells how often a clone was seen (once, few, many) or the class of an expanded clone, and some rows leave it out.

j_gene,len,abundance,v_gene,d_gene,CDR3nt,CDR3aa
TRBJ2-1,16,many,TRBV27,TRBD2,TGTGCCAGCAGTTTATTTGGAGGACTAGCTTACAATGAGCAGTTCTTC,CASSLFGGLAYNEQFF
TRBJ2-3,15,few,TRBV6-2/TRBV6-3,TRBD2,TGTGCCAGCAGCCAACGAGCGGGAGCCGAGGATACGCAGTATTTT,CASSQRAGAEDTQYF
TRBJ2-1,14,NA,TRBV5-1,TRBD2,TGCGCCAGCGTAGGGACTAGCGGGAGTCTAGAGCAGTTCTTC,CASVGTSGSLEQFF
TRBJ2-2,15,many,TRBV5-6,NA,TGTGCCAGCAGCTTTTTGTTCGTTGGGACCGGGGAGCTGTTTTTT,CASSFLFVGTGELFF
TRBJ2-4,15,NA,TRBV10-2,NA,TGCGCCAGCCCCCCCCCAGCGTTAGCCAAAAACATTCAGTACTTC,CASPPPALAKNIQYF
TRBJ2-2,14,many,TRBV5-6,NA,TGTGCCAGCAGCTCCCTACGAGACGCCGGGGAGCTGTTTTTT,CASSSLRDAGELFF
TRBJ2-2,16,few,TRBV12-3/TRBV12-4,TRBD2,TGTGCCAGCAGCCCCGGACTAGCGAGGAACACCGGGGAGCTGTTTTTT,CASSPGLARNTGELFF
TRBJ2-7,18,many,TRBV27,TRBD2,TGTGCCAGCAGTTTAAAGGGCCCCCTAGCGGGACTATCCTACGAGCAGTACTTC,CASSLKGPLAGLSYEQYF
TRBJ2-7,15,few,TRBV3-1,NA,TGTGCCAGCAGCCAAGAACTTAAACAGGGAGCCGAGCAGTACTTC,CASSQELKQGAEQYF
TRBJ2-7,12,many,TRBV30,TRBD1,TGTGCCTGGAGTATCAACAGGGGAATCAAGTTCTTC,CAWSINRGIKFF
TRBJ2-2,14,many,TRBV25-1,NA,TGTGCCAGCAGTTTTGGACTGAACACCGGGGAGCTGTTTTTT,CASSFGLNTGELFF
TRBJ2-3,13,many,TRBV14,NA,TGTGCCAGCAGCCAAGATAGGGCAAATACGCAGTATTTT,CASSQDRANTQYF
TRBJ2-1,14,many,TRBV28,NA,TGTGCCAGCAGTTTCTCAGCAGGGTCTAGTGAGCAGTTCTTC,CASSFSAGSSEQFF
TRBJ2-7,16,few,TRBV5-1,NA,TGCGCCAGCAGCTCTACAGCCGGGCTATCAAACTACGAGCAGTACTTC,CASSSTAGLSNYEQYF
TRBJ2-6,15,many,TRBV30,TRBD2,TGTGCCTGGATGACTAGCGGCTCTGGGGCCAACGTCCTGACTTTC,CAWMTSGSGANVLTF
TRBJ2-7,12,NA,TRBV3-1,NA,TGTGCCAGCAGCCAAGGGACGAGAGAGCAGTACTTC,CASSQGTREQYF
TRBJ2-1,17,few,TRBV7-3,NA,TGTGCCAGCAGCTTAAGGGGAGTTGGGAGCTCCTACAATGAGCAGTTCTTC,CASSLRGVGSSYNEQFF
TRBJ2-7,14,many,TRBV5-1,TRBD1,TGCGCCAGCAGCACGACAGGGAAATCCTACGAGCAGTACTTC,CASSTTGKSYEQYF
TRBJ2-1,12,many,TRBV11-2,NA,TGTGCCAGCAGCCCTCGAGACAATGAGCAGTTCTTC,CASSPRDNEQFF
TRBJ2-5,15,NA,TRBV20-1,NA,TGCAGTGCTAGAGCGTATAGGCCAAACAAAGAGACCCAGTACTTC,CSARAYRPNKETQYF
TRBJ1-1,15,many,TRBV11-2,NA,TGTGCCAGCAGCTTAGAAAGGGGGAGGAACACTGAAGCTTTCTTT,CASSLERGRNTEAFF
TRBJ2-7,14,NA,TRBV19,NA,TGTGCCAGTAGTATAGGAGGGGGTTCCGACGAGCAGTACTTC,CASSIGGGSDEQYF
TRBJ2-2,14,many,TRBV20-1,NA,TGCAGTGCTAGAATGGGGGGCAACACCGGGGAGCTGTTTTTT,CSARMGGNTGELFF
TRBJ1-1,16,NA,TRBV28,TRBD1,TGTGCCAGCAGAGAAATCAGGGGGTTATGGTCCACTGAAGCTTTCTTT,CASREIRGLWSTEAFF
TRBJ2-1,15,few,TRBV5-6,NA,TGTGCCAGCAGCCCCCTGTGGGGCTCCTACAATGAGCAGTTCTTC,CASSPLWGSYNEQFF
TRBJ2-7,15,many,TRBV10-3,NA,TGTGCCATCAGTGATCTGGCGGACCATGCCTACGAGCAGTACTTC,CAISDLADHAYEQYF
TRBJ1-5,16,NA,TRBV5-6,NA,TGTGCCAGCAGCTTGGGGGCCGCGGGACTCGGTCAGCCCCAGCATTTT,CASSLGAAGLGQPQHF
TRBJ2-2,16,many,TRBV7-9,NA,TGTGCCAGCAGCTTAGGTCCACAGGAGAGCACCGGGGAGCTGTTTTTT,CASSLGPQESTGELFF
TRBJ1-2,15,many,TRBV30,NA,TGTGCCTGGAGTGGGGGGGGCCTGGAAAACTATGGCTACACCTTC,CAWSGGGLENYGYTF
TRBJ2-3,15,many,TRBV11-3,NA,TGTGCCAGCAGCTTAGATTGGGGGCGTGAAGATACGCAGTATTTT,CASSLDWGREDTQYF
TRBJ2-7,14,many,TRBV27,NA,TGTGCCAGCAGTCCTCGGGGCATTCACCTCGAGCAGTACTTC,CASSPRGIHLEQYF
TRBJ2-4,14,many,TRBV2,TRBD1,TGTGCCAGCAGTAAACAGGGGGGTGGGGACATTCAGTACTTC,CASSKQGGGDIQYF
TRBJ2-5,14,many,TRBV18,TRBD1,TGTGCCAGCTCACGGATTGCAGGGGGAGAGACCCAGTACTTC,CASSRIAGGETQYF
TRBJ2-7,15,many,TRBV11-3,TRBD2,TGTGCCAGCAGCTCCCGGACTAGCGGGAGATACGAGCAGTACTTC,CASSSRTSGRYEQYF
TRBJ2-3,14,many,TRBV7-9,NA,TGTGCCAGCCGGAGAACGGCGCATTTGGATACGCAGTATTTT,CASRRTAHLDTQYF
TRBJ2-3,16,many,TRBV6-2/TRBV6-3,NA,TGTGCCAGCAGTCCCCACACCGGAGGCAAACAGGGAACGCAGTATTTT,CASSPHTGGKQGTQYF
TRBJ2-3,13,few,TRBV24-1,NA,TGTGCCACCAGTGATGTGGCAACAGATACGCAGTATTTT,CATSDVATDTQYF
TRBJ1-2,17,few,TRBV20-1,NA,TGCAGTGCTACCATTCGGACAGAGCGGGACGCTAACTATGGCTACACCTTC,CSATIRTERDANYGYTF
TRBJ2-5,13,many,TRBV20-1,NA,TGCAGTGCGATCGGACGGGACCAAGAGACCCAGTACTTC,CSAIGRDQETQYF
TRBJ2-3,17,many,TRBV12-3/TRBV12-4,NA,TGTGCCAGCAGCCGTTCACGGACAGCGATCAGCACAGATACGCAGTATTTT,CASSRSRTAISTDTQYF
TRBJ1-2,15,many,TRBV7-9,TRBD1,TGTGCCAGCAGCTTAGGACAGGGATCTAACTATGGCTACACCTTC,CASSLGQGSNYGYTF
TRBJ2-5,17,many,TRBV28,TRBD1,TGTGCCAGCAGTTCCCAAAACCCTCAGGGGGCTGGAGAGACCCAGTACTTC,CASSSQNPQGAGETQYF